The source of this TCR beta chain is a study of shared clonotypes between healthy human individuals (dated by TCRdb to 2020 to 2022). At the level of the whole study: A few men and a couple of women, aged 18 to 49 years, made up the cohort. Blood TCR repertoires of about 5 healthy adults were deeply sequenced to estimate repertoire size and the extent of clonotype sharing between individuals. To increase sequencing depth and limit assay-specific biases, TCR repertoire library preparation and sequencing were carried out by different laboratories using diverse techniques. Each donor's leukapheresis produced roughly between about 0.9 and 9.5 billion PBMCs.

TCR CDR3 regions were amplified from genomic DNA by multiplex PCR using the deep immunoSEQ assay. For each cell subset, the extracted genomic DNA was distributed evenly across all wells of several immunoSEQ 96-well plates, and each plate served as one replicate. For unsorted PBMC, 300 ng of genomic DNA, equivalent to around 30,000 T cell genomes, went into each replicate PCR. Ten immunoSEQ deep assay plates were used to sequence the unsorted PBMC genomic DNA. The purified libraries were quantified using a Qubit 3.0 fluorometer, sized with a Bioanalyzer 2100, and then quantified again using the KAPA Library Quantification kit. Each immunoSEQ 96-well plate was sequenced on its own single-read 150-cycle Illumina NextSeq 550 flow cell. Per the source publication's procedure: The immunoSEQ output contained only junctional sequences without quality scores, so filtering could not match that applied to full-length reads. To assign V/J genes and CDR3, sequences were annotated using PyIR, a Python wrapper for IgBLAST v1.9, with IMGT germline references. Reads with weak V/J assignments (E-value above 1e-6), missing CDR3, stop codons, out-of-frame junctions, or ambiguous translated residues were removed. A V3J clonotype was defined by an identical inferred V gene, J gene, and CDR3 amino acid sequence. Percentage overlap between repertoires was calculated by dividing the number of shared unique clonotypes by the size of the smaller repertoire. RTK rarefaction, the Chao1 estimator, and Recon v2.1 estimates of unobserved clonotypes were used to assess repertoire richness. TCRdb carries this immuneACCESS record with in-frame sequences only. Its versions omit some clonotypes, under half of them owing to an unresolved V gene in the studies checked, with the rest unexplained. V and J calls plus clone size are reproduced from that table; the DNA served to infer D and trimming. The sample has 490,000 or so clones on record, 79% of them singletons. Roughly 12% of the sample comes from the top ten.

What the study reported, not specific to this receptor: Based on pairwise subsampling, the degree of clonotype sharing among donors was expected to be affected by sequencing depth. The small number of donors limited the genetic and exposure-history diversity represented. Sampling was restricted to blood, and TCR repertoires in tissue are likely to differ from TCR repertoires in blood.

The germline V gene yields SNHLY for CDR1 and FYNNEI for CDR2. Including the terminal cysteine and phenylalanine, the CDR3 comprises 15 residues. The sequence is cut down to CDR3 DNA, 45 bases in frame from base 1. V and J are truncated by 4 bases and 7 bases respectively, leaving an intervening sequence of 17 bases. Concerning this clone: Its antigen remains unidentified. No clone much larger than this one lies a single base away; base qualities are absent.

The donors were healthy, HIV-negative adults who had no recently reported acute infections or vaccinations. Every donor was a Caucasian adult living in Nashville, Tennessee, USA. For unsorted samples, some 87 million PBMCs were counted, and genomic DNA was extracted using the QIAamp DNA Blood Mini kit. Blood was obtained by leukapheresis, after which PBMCs were separated by Ficoll-Histopaque density gradient centrifugation and cryopreserved in liquid nitrogen vapor phase. The source is a woman aged 35 to 49 in good health. Some clones in this sample may be carry-over from other donors' samples. Sequencing input: PBMCs. This chain is built from TRBV2 and TRBJ2-1; TRBD2 is a weak D gene call, 6 bases matching. The nucleotide sequence is given as TGTGCCAGCAGTGGACTCCGGGGTGGACTAAATGAGCAGTTCTTC. Translated, it reads CASSGLRGGLNEQFF.